These 3 T cell receptor beta chains originate from one sample sequenced in a study of shared clonotypes between healthy human individuals. It was CD45RO-negative cells, positively selected for CCR7, that made up naive CD8 cells, with terminally differentiated effector memory CD45RA+ cells excluded. Libraries were prepared by immunoSEQ multiplex PCR; TCRdb keeps only in-frame clonotypes and omits some of them. The top ten hold approximately 0.11% of the sample, which has hundreds of thousands of clones, around 95% seen once. The sequencing input was naive CD8+ T cells sorted from blood. The source is a woman in her twenties or thirties in good health.

V is TRBV19 and J is TRBJ2-6; TRBD2 matches at 16 bases. In germline, CDR1 is LNHDA, CDR2 SQIVND (reference sequence). The CDR3 is made up of 20 amino acids. The V and J ends lost 6 bases and 0 bases, in that order; junction bases with no gene match: 8. CDR3 nucleotides: TGTGCCAGTAGAAAGGGACTAGCGGGAGGGCAAGGCTCTGGGGCCAACGTCCTGACTTTC. Translated, it gives CASRKGLAGGQGSGANVLTF.

This clone was detected only once. Distinct nucleotide sequences in the sample also encode this CDR3. J is TRBJ2-5 and V is TRBV11-2, with a possible D match to TRBD1 (5 bases). V lost 1 base and J 2 bases, leaving 8 bases between the germline ends. Looked up from germline, CDR1 is SGHAT and CDR2 is FQNNGV. This CDR3 region has 14 residues. The CDR3: CASSLVGVQETQYF. The CDR3 DNA reads TGTGCCAGCAGCTTAGTAGGGGTTCAAGAGACCCAGTACTTC.

The chain carries TRBV6-5 and TRBJ2-7; D call uncertain. V lost 2 bases and J lost 3, with 11 bases in between. Germline V CDR1 and CDR2: MNHEY, SVGAGI. This CDR3 spans 14 amino acids. DNA for the CDR3: TGTGCCAGCAGTTACGAAACTAACTACTACGAGCAGTACTTC. It codes for CASSYETNYYEQYF.